This T cell receptor beta chain was found in a study of T cell responses to AZD1222 COVID-19 vaccine. The overall study: Researchers grouped second doses given at about 4 or about 12 weeks into one pool. The study's findings and limits: Clonal diversity may have been underestimated in mostly white British donors. Increases in Spike-specific TCR breadth and depth were seen after two AZD1222 doses. Only six individuals given AZD1222 were seropositive at baseline.

Germline V gives CDR1 SGHKS, CDR2 YYEKEE (reference sequence). The CDR3 is 16 residues long. V shed 4 bases and J shed 4 bases, with 20 bases lying between them. Profiling relied on immunoSEQ multiplex PCR, and the TCRdb table lists in-frame clones only, not all of them. The sample shows around 90,000 clones, approximately 86% of them seen only once. For this clone: Its specificity is unknown.

This specimen consisted of peripheral blood, obtained on day 0 of AZD1222 vaccination. The gene calls are TRBV5-5 and TRBJ2-5; D could derive from TRBD1 or TRBD2 (5 bases each). The source is an adult in good health. The CDR3 DNA is TGTGCCAGCAGCAAAGCCGGGACCTACAGAGGAGAGACCCAGTACTTC. This sequence encodes CASSKAGTYRGETQYF.